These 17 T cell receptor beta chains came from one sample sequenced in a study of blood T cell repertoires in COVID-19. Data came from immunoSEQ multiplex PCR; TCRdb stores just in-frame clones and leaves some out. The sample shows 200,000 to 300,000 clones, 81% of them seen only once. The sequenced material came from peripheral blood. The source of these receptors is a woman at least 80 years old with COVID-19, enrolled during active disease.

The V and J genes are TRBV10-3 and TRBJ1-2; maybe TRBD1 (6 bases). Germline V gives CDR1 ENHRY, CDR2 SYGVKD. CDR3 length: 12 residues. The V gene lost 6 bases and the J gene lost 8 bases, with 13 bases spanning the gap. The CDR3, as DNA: TGTGCCATCAGAGCAGGGGAACTAGGCTACACCTTC. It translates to CAIRAGELGYTF.

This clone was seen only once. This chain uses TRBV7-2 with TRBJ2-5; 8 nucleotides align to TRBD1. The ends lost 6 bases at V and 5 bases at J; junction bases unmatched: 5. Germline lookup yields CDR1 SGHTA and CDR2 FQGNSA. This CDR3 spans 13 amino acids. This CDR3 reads CASSPGGWETQYF. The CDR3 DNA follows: TGTGCCAGCAGTCCAGGGGGCTGGGAGACCCAGTACTTC.

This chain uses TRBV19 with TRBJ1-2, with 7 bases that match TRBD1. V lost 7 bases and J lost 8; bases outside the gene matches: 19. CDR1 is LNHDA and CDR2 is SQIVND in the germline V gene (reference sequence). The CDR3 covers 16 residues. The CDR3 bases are TGTGCCAGTACCCCCCGGGGTCACAGGGGAGTCGGCGGCTACACCTTC. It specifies CASTPRGHRGVGGYTF.

This CDR3 reads CASSQAAGGSGNTIYF. The DNA of the CDR3 is TGTGCCAGCAGCCAAGCTGCAGGAGGCTCTGGAAACACCATATATTTT. The V and J genes are TRBV3-1 (or the pseudogene TRBV3-2) and TRBJ1-3; D remains ambiguous. Trimming pared 1 base from V and 0 bases from J, leaving 10 bases between. The CDR3 spans 16 residues. Germline CDR1 reads LGHDT; CDR2 reads YNNKEL (reference sequence).

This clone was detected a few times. The CDR3 loop reads CASSQSPQGTEAFF. The CDR3 nucleotides read TGTGCCAGCAGCCAATCCCCCCAGGGGACTGAAGCTTTCTTT. The chain links TRBV28 to TRBJ1-1; perhaps TRBD1 as D (6 bases). CDR3 length: 14 amino acids. V gave up 6 bases and J gave up 5 bases, with 16 bases separating them. CDR1 is MDHEN and CDR2 is SYDVKM in the germline V gene.

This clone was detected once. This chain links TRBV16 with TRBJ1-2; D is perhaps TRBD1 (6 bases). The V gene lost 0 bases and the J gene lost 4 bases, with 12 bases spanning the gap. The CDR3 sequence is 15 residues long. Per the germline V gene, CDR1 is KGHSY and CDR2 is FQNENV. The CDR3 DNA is TGTGCCAGCAGCCAATCCGGCAGGGGCGCCTATGGCTACACCTTC. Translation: CASSQSGRGAYGYTF.

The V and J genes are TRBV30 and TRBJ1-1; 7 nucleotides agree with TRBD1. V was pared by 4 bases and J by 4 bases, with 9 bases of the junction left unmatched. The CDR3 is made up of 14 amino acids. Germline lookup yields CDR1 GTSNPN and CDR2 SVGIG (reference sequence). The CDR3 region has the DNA TGTGCCTGGAACCGGGACAGCTACACCACTGAAGCTTTCTTT. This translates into CAWNRDSYTTEAFF.

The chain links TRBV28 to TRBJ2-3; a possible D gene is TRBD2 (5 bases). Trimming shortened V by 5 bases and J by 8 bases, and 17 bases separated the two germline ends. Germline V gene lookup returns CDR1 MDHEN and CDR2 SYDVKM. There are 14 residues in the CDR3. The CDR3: CASSPRPIRGTQYF. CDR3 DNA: TGTGCCAGCAGTCCCCGTCCAATCCGGGGTACGCAGTATTTT.

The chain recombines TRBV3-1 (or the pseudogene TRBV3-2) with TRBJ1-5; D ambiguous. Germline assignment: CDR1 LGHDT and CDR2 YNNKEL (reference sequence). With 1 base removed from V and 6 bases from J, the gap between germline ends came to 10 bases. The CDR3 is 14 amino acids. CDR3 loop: CASSQGGGIQPQHF. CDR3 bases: TGTGCCAGCAGCCAAGGGGGAGGGATTCAGCCCCAGCATTTT.

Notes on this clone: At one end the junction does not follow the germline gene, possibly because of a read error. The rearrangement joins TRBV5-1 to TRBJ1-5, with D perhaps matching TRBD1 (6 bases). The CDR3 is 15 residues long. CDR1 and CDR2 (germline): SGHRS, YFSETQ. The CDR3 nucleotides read TGCGCCTGCAGCTTGGGGGTGGGGGCCGAACAGCCCCAGCATTTT. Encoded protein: CACSLGVGAEQPQHF.

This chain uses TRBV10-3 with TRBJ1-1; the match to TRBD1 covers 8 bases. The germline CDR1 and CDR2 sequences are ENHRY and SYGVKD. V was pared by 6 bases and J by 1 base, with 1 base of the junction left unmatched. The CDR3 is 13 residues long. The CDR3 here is CAIRTGANTEAFF. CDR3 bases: TGTGCCATCAGGACAGGGGCGAACACTGAAGCTTTCTTT.

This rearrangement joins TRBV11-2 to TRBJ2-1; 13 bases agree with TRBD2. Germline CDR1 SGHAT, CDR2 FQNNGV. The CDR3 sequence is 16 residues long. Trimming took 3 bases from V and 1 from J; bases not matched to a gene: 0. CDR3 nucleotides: TGTGCCAGCAGCTTGACTAGCGGGGGGTCCTACAATGAGCAGTTCTTC. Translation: CASSLTSGGSYNEQFF.

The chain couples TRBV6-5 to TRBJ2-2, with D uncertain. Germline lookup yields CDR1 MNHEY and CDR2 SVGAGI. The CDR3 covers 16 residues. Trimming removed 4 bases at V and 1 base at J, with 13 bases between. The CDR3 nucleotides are TGTGCCAGCAGTTTGTTACAAAACCTGAACACCGGGGAGCTGTTTTTT. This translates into CASSLLQNLNTGELFF.

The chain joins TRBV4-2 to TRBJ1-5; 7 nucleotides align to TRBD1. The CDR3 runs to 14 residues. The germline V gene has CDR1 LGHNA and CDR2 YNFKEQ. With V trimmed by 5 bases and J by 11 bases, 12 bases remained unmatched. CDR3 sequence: CASSLRQGHGAQHF. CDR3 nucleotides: TGTGCCAGCAGCTTGAGACAGGGCCACGGGGCCCAGCATTTT.

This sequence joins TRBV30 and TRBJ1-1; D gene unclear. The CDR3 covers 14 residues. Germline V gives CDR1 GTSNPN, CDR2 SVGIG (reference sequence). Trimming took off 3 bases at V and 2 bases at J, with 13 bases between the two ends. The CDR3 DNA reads TGTGCCTGGAGCCCCGGGAGTCCTAACACTGAAGCTTTCTTT. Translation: CAWSPGSPNTEAFF.

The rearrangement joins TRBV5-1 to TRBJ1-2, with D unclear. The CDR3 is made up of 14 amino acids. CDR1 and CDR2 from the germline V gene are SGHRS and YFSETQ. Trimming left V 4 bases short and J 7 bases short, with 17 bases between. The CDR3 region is CASSPEVGLSGYTF. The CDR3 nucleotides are TGCGCCAGCAGCCCGGAGGTGGGTCTTAGTGGCTACACCTTC.

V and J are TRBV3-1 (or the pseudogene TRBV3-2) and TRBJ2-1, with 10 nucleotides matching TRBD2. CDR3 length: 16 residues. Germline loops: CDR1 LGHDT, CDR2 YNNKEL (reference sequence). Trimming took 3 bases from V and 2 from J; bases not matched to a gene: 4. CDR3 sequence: CASSHSSGSTYNEQFF. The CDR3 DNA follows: TGTGCCAGCAGCCACTCTAGCGGGAGTACCTACAATGAGCAGTTCTTC.